The clone carrying this TCR beta chain was recorded a few times. The target antigen is unknown. This sample is part of a study of T cell repertoires in cytomegalovirus infection. The overall study: CMV infection plus the matching HLA type was flagged by public TCR beta signatures. The study's findings and limits: Ex vivo, HLA-C-restricted CMV-specific TCR beta clonotypes prevailed over the rest of the response.

The length of the CDR3 is 15 residues. Germline CDR1 and CDR2: SGHVS and FQNEAQ. V lost 7 bases and J lost 4, with 16 bases in between. TCRdb reprocessed the reads with MiXCR, giving one entry per CDR3 protein. The sample holds roughly 250,000 distinct CDR3 sequences, about 20% seen once. This chain links TRBV7-8 with TRBJ2-2; tentatively, D is TRBD1 (6 bases). This clonotype was sampled from a human donor in good health (CMV status not recorded). Some clones in this sample may be carry-over from other donors' samples. Source material: CD8+ T cells from PBMCs. CDR3 DNA sequence: TGTGCCAGCACCCCCGAGGACAGAGTCACCGGGGAGCTGTTTTTT. Its protein product is CASTPEDRVTGELFF.